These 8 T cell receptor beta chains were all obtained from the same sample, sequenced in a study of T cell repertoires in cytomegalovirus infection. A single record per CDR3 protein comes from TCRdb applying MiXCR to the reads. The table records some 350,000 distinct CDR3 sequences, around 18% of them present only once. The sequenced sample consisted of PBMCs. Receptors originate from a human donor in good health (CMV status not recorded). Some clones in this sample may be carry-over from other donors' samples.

The CDR3 reads CASSLGYRLEAGELFF. DNA of the CDR3: TGTGCCAGCAGCTTAGGTTACAGGTTGGAGGCCGGGGAGCTGTTTTTT. V and J are TRBV7-9 and TRBJ2-2; the D call may be TRBD1 or TRBD2 (5 bases each). The germline gives CDR1 SEHNR, CDR2 FQNEAQ (reference sequence). Trimming pared 1 base from V and 6 bases from J, leaving 15 bases between. The CDR3 sequence is 16 residues long.

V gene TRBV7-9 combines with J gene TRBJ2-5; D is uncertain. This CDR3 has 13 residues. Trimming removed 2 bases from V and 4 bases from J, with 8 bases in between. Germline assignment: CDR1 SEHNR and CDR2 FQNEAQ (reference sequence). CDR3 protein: CASSLWQLETQYF. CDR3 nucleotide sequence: TGTGCCAGCAGCTTATGGCAGCTAGAGACCCAGTACTTC. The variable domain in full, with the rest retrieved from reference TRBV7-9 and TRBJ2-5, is DTGVSQNPRHKITKRGQNVTFRCDPISEHNRLYWYRQTLGQGPEFLTYFQNEAQLEKSRLLSDRFSAERPKGSFSTLEIQRTEQGDSAMYLCASSLWQLETQYFGPGTRLLVL.

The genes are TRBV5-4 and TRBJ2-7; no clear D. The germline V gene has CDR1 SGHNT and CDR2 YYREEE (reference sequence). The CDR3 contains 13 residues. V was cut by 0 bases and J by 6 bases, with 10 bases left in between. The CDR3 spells CASSLDPTAEQYF. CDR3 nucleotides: TGTGCCAGCAGCTTGGACCCCACCGCCGAGCAGTACTTC.

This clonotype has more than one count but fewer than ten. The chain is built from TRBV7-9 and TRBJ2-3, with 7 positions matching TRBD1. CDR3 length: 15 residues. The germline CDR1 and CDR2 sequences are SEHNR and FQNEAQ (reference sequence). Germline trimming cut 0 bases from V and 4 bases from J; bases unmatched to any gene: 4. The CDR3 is CASSLARQGADTQYF. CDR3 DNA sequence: TGTGCCAGCAGCTTAGCCCGACAGGGCGCAGATACGCAGTATTTT.

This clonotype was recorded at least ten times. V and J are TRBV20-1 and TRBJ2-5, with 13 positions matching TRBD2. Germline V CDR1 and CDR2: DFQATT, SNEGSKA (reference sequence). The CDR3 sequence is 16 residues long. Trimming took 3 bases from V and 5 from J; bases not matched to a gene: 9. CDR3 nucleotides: TGCAGTGCTAGGGGGGCACTAGCGGGAGGGCCGGAGACCCAGTACTTC. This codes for CSARGALAGGPETQYF.

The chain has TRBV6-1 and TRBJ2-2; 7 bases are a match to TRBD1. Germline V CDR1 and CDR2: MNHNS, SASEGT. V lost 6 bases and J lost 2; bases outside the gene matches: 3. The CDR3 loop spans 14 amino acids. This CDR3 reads CASSRDRNTGELFF. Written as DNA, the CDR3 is TGTGCCAGCAGCCGGGACAGAAACACCGGGGAGCTGTTTTTT.

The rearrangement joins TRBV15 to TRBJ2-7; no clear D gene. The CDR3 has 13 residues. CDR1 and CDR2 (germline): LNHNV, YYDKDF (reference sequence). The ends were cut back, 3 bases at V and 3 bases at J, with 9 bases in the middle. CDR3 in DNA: TGTGCCACCAGCAGGAGGACGGGCTACGAGCAGTACTTC. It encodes CATSRRTGYEQYF.

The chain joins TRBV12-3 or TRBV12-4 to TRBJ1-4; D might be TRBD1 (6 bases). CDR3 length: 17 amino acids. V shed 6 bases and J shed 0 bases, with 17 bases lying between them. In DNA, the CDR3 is TGTGCCAGCAGCCGGGGGGGCTCCGTGGCAACTAATGAAAAACTGTTTTTT. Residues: CASSRGGSVATNEKLFF.